These 6 T cell receptor beta chains were sequenced from one sample in a study of glioma-infiltrating T cells. Using RNA template, CDR3s of TCR alpha and beta were amplified with iRepertoire arm-PCR. Using its own MiXCR run on the multiplex PCR reads, TCRdb lists one record per CDR3 protein. The sample shows around 130,000 distinct CDR3 sequences, around 25% of them seen only once. The sample comprised glioma tissue, nonneoplastic brain tissue, or PBMCs (not recorded which). These receptor sequences come from a human donor with low-grade glioma or glioblastoma, undergoing nonglioma brain surgery, or in good health (not recorded which).

Many counts were recorded for this clonotype. The V and J genes are TRBV28 and TRBJ2-3; D is undetermined. This CDR3 is built from 12 residues. Trimming pared 2 bases from V and 8 bases from J, leaving 8 bases between. Germline-derived CDR1 and CDR2 are MDHEN and SYDVKM. The CDR3 loop is CASSLESGTQYF. The CDR3 bases are TGTGCCAGCAGTTTAGAAAGTGGTACGCAGTATTTT. Full variable domain (remainder filled in from reference TRBV28 and TRBJ2-3): DVKVTQSSRYLVKRTGEKVFLECVQDMDHENMFWYRQDPGLGLRLIYFSYDVKMKEKGDIPEGYSVSREKKERFSLILESASTNQTSMYLCASSLESGTQYFGPGTRLTVL.

This clonotype was counted many times. The rearrangement joins TRBV27 to TRBJ1-4, with 8 bases that match TRBD1. This CDR3 has 13 amino acids. The trim removed 8 bases at V and 4 bases at J, leaving 3 bases unmatched. The germline V gene has CDR1 MNHEY and CDR2 SMNVEV (reference sequence). The CDR3 DNA follows: TGTGCCAGCCGGACAGGGTATAATGAAAAACTGTTTTTT. As protein: CASRTGYNEKLFF. Full variable domain (outside the CDR3, taken from reference TRBV27 and TRBJ1-4): EAQVTQNPRYLITVTGKKLTVTCSQNMNHEYMSWYRQDPGLGLRQIYYSMNVEVTDKGDVPEGYKVSRKEKRNFPLILESPSPNQTSLYFCASRTGYNEKLFFGSGTQLSVL.

This clonotype was seen a few times. CDR3 in amino acids: CASSIYGNSPLHF. The CDR3 nucleotides read TGTGCCAGTAGTATATACGGGAATTCACCCCTCCACTTT. The chain recombines TRBV19 with TRBJ1-6; the D is unclear. The CDR3 contains 13 residues. Germline-derived CDR1 and CDR2 are LNHDA and SQIVND (reference sequence). Trimming removed 2 bases from V and 7 bases from J, with 6 bases in between.

This clonotype came up many times. The V gene is TRBV10-3, the J gene TRBJ2-5, with D hard to call. V shed 2 bases and J shed 5 bases, with 3 bases lying between them. Germline CDR1 is ENHRY and CDR2 is SYGVKD. There are 11 residues in the CDR3. The CDR3 bases are TGTGCCATCAGTGAGGGGGAGACCCAGTACTTC. Translating gives CAISEGETQYF.

This clonotype was detected a few times. The chain has TRBV28 and TRBJ2-3, with D possibly matching TRBD1 (6 bases). Germline V gene lookup returns CDR1 MDHEN and CDR2 SYDVKM. The CDR3 loop spans 16 amino acids. The V end was cut by 6 bases, the J end by 0 bases, with 16 bases between. CDR3 loop: CASRATDRHSTDTQYF. CDR3 coding DNA: TGTGCCAGCAGGGCCACGGACAGACATAGCACAGATACGCAGTATTTT.

At least ten counts were recorded for this clonotype. Germline and junction disagree at one end, which may indicate a read error. The chain couples TRBV20-1 to TRBJ1-5; tentatively, D is TRBD1 (5 bases). Germline V CDR1 and CDR2: DFQATT, SNEGSKA (reference sequence). This CDR3 contains 13 residues. The CDR3 DNA reads as TGCAGTGCGAGAGGGCAGGGAAATCAGCCCCAGCATTTT. Amino acid sequence: CSARGQGNQPQHF.